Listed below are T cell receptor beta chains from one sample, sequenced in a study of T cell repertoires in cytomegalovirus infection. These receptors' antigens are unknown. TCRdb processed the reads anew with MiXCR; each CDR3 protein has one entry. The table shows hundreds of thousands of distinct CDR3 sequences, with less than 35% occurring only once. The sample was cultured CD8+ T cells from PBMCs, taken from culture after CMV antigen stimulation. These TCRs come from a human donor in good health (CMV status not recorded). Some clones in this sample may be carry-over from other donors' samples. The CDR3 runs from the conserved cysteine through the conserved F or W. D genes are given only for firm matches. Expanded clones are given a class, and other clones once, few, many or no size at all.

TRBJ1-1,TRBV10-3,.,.,CAIKETTSNTEAFF,TGTGCCATCAAGGAGACCACCTCGAACACTGAAGCTTTCTTT
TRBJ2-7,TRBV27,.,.,CASSLSGQGKVEQYF,TGTGCCAGCAGTTTATCGGGCCAGGGGAAGGTCGAGCAGTACTTC
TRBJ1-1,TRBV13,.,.,CASSSGGGARTEAFF,TGTGCCAGCAGCTCCGGGGGGGGCGCGAGGACTGAAGCTTTCTTT
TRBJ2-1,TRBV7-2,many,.,CASSLRIRGDGEQFF,TGTGCCAGCAGCCTAAGGATAAGGGGGGATGGTGAGCAGTTCTTC
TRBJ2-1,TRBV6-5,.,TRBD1,CASSYSRTGNEQFF,TGTGCCAGCAGTTACTCACGGACAGGGAATGAGCAGTTCTTC
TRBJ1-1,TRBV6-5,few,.,CASSSGGDWTEAFF,TGTGCCAGCAGTAGCGGGGGAGATTGGACTGAAGCTTTCTTT
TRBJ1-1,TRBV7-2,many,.,CASSLRGLGAFF,TGTGCCAGCAGCTTGAGGGGGTTGGGAGCTTTCTTT
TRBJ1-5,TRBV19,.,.,CASSIDLPSSGNQPQHF,TGTGCCAGTAGTATAGATTTGCCCTCTTCAGGCAATCAGCCCCAGCATTTT
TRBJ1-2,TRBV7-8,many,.,CASSLDASVTGYTF,TGTGCCAGCAGCTTAGATGCGTCAGTAACAGGCTACACCTTC
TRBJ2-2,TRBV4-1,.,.,CASSQASNSRGTGELFF,TGCGCCAGCAGCCAAGCTTCAAACTCCCGAGGGACCGGGGAGCTGTTTTTT
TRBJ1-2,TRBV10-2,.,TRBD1,CASNRQGESGYTF,TGCGCCAGCAACCGACAGGGGGAGAGTGGCTACACCTTC
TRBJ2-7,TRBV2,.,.,CATQGYEQYF,TGTGCCACCCAAGGATACGAGCAGTACTTC
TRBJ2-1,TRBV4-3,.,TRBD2,CASSQDGSGALSYNEQFF,TGCGCCAGCAGCCAAGACGGTAGCGGGGCGCTCTCCTACAATGAGCAGTTCTTC